This TCR beta chain was recorded in a study of T cell clones after liver transplantation. Study at large: HCV positivity affected three of eight recipients; the rest lacked autoimmune or viral indications.

V lost 1 base to trimming and J lost 3 bases, with 11 bases between them. Per germline, CDR1 SGDLS and CDR2 YYNGEE. There are 15 residues in the CDR3. Only in-frame clones appear in the TCRdb table, and some are missing; sequencing was by immunoSEQ multiplex PCR. The data hold tens of thousands of clones, with about 80% observed a single time. The chain employs TRBV9 and TRBJ2-1; D is perhaps TRBD1 (6 bases). The sequence was collected from a human patient who received a liver transplant. A share of the T cells may be of graft donor origin. Source: CD4+ T cells from blood, taken 12 months after liver transplant. The CDR3 sequence: CASSVTPGVYNEQFF. The CDR3 DNA sequence: TGTGCCAGCAGCGTAACCCCAGGGGTCTACAATGAGCAGTTCTTC.